The 3 T cell receptor beta chains below all came from one sample that was sequenced in a study of T cell changes during pregnancy in multiple sclerosis (dated by TCRdb to the late 2010s). The library relied on the immunoSEQ multiplex PCR assay. This immuneACCESS table, as held by TCRdb, lists in-frame sequences with V and J called but not all clones. Of the missing ones, under half trace to an unresolved V gene in checked studies; the others have no known cause. Recorded for this sample are about 80,000 clones; about 88% of them occurred a single time. Under 2.5% of the sample lies in the top ten. The material was peripheral blood, obtained before pregnancy. These receptors were taken from a female donor with multiple sclerosis, enrolled in a pregnancy study.

In DNA form, the CDR3 reads TGTGCCAGCAAAGGGGGCCCTGGAGATACGCAGTATTTT. It is translated as CASKGGPGDTQYF. V is TRBV2 and J is TRBJ2-3; 7 bases are shared with TRBD1. The CDR3 covers 13 residues. Germline V CDR1 and CDR2: SNHLY, FYNNEI. V gave up 7 bases and J gave up 5 bases; unmatched junction bases: 6.

Concerning this clone: A read error may produce the germline difference seen at one junction end. The V gene is TRBV15, the J gene TRBJ1-2; D gene uncertain. The CDR3 covers 13 residues. From germline, CDR1 is LNHNV and CDR2 YYDKDF (reference sequence). In DNA, the CDR3 is TGTGCCACCAGCAGAGATGAGGAAGACTCCAAGGACTTC. It is translated as CATSRDEEDSKDF.

V is TRBV5-4 and J is TRBJ2-7; TRBD1 matches 10 bases. Per germline, CDR1 SGHNT and CDR2 YYREEE (reference sequence). The CDR3 spans 15 residues. After removal of 3 bases from V and 9 bases from J, the junction contained 12 bases not matched to a gene. Here the CDR3 DNA reads TGTGCCAGCAGCTCCCCGACAGGGGGCACTTTTCTGCAGTACTTC. The encoded protein is CASSSPTGGTFLQYF.